The 24 T cell receptor beta chains presented below share a single source sample, sequenced in a study of identical twins. One entry per CDR3 protein results from TCRdb running MiXCR on the 5' RACE reads. The table shows approximately 700,000 distinct CDR3 sequences, with approximately 6% occurring only once. Sequencing was carried out using naive T cells sorted from blood. All receptors derive from a man between 18 and 35 years old in good health.

In its sample, this clonotype was seen many times. The chain carries TRBV12-3 or TRBV12-4 and TRBJ2-6, with TRBD1 matching 7 bases. J gave up 0 bases and V 6 bases, and 11 bases lay outside the gene matches. The CDR3 sequence is 18 residues long. CDR3 sequence reads: CASRNDGTVYSGANVLTF. Written as DNA, the CDR3 is TGTGCCAGCAGGAATGACGGGACAGTGTACTCTGGGGCCAACGTCCTGACTTTC.

This clonotype was seen a handful of times. V usage is TRBV6-5 and J usage is TRBJ2-1, with D unclear. Trimming took 5 bases from V and 15 from J, leaving 14 bases between them. Germline loops: CDR1 MNHEY, CDR2 SVGAGI. The CDR3 has 11 residues. CDR3 DNA: TGTGCCAGCAGTACTGCAGGAAGGTCGTTCTTC. It specifies CASSTAGRSFF.

This clonotype was found many times. This chain links TRBV5-5 with TRBJ2-1; TRBD2 agrees at 11 bases. This CDR3 is 18 amino acids long. The junction had 11 bases not matched to a gene; V was cut back by 0 bases and J by 6 bases. Germline lookup yields CDR1 SGHKS and CDR2 YYEKEE (reference sequence). This chain's CDR3 is CASSLVLAGVPPGNEQFF. CDR3 coding DNA: TGTGCCAGCAGCTTGGTACTAGCGGGAGTCCCACCCGGCAATGAGCAGTTCTTC. The whole variable domain, remainder taken from reference TRBV5-5 and TRBJ2-1, is DAGVTQSPTHLIKTRGQQVTLRCSPISGHKSVSWYQQVLGQGPQFIFQYYEKEERGRGNFPDRFSARQFPNYSSELNVNALLLGDSALYLCASSLVLAGVPPGNEQFFGPGTRLTVL.

Comment on this clonotype: Lacking the conserved final phenylalanine or tryptophan, this CDR3 likely reflects a read error. This chain joins TRBV6-1 and TRBJ1-3; TRBD1 aligns across 10 bases. This CDR3 is built from 15 residues. V trimming: 5 bases; J trimming: 3 bases; junction bases outside the gene matches: 4. The germline V gene encodes CDR1 MNHNS and CDR2 SASEGT. The CDR3: CASSMDRGFGNTIYS. The CDR3 DNA sequence: TGTGCCAGCAGTATGGACAGGGGGTTTGGAAACACCATATATTCT.

This clonotype has only a few counts. V usage is TRBV28 and J usage is TRBJ1-2; D unclear. The CDR3 is 15 amino acids. Per germline, CDR1 MDHEN and CDR2 SYDVKM. Trimming took 6 bases from V and 2 from J, leaving 16 bases between them. The CDR3: CASSTPGGWNYGYTF. DNA for the CDR3: TGTGCCAGCAGCACCCCGGGAGGTTGGAACTATGGCTACACCTTC.

There are a few counts of this clonotype. The rearrangement uses TRBV6-5 and TRBJ1-5; D remains unclear. Trimming cost V 0 bases and J 6 bases, with 6 bases left between them. From germline, CDR1 is MNHEY and CDR2 SVGAGI. The CDR3 runs 13 residues. The CDR3 region is CASSYSAGQPQHF. The CDR3 nucleotides read TGTGCCAGCAGTTACTCGGCGGGTCAGCCCCAGCATTTT.

This clonotype was detected only a few times. The rearrangement links TRBV6-1 to TRBJ2-7; 10 bases agree with TRBD1. The V gene end was trimmed by 6 bases and the J gene end by 4 bases; junction bases not matched to a gene: 12. The V gene's germline CDR1 is MNHNS and CDR2 SASEGT. There are 16 residues in the CDR3. The DNA of the CDR3 is TGTGCCAGCAGACCCAGAGGCGGGACAGGGGATTACGAGCAGTACGTC. Translated, it gives CASRPRGGTGDYEQYV.

In its sample, this clonotype was seen many times. The gene calls are TRBV20-1 and TRBJ2-2; no reliable D call. CDR1 and CDR2 (germline): DFQATT, SNEGSKA (reference sequence). CDR3 length: 13 amino acids. V lost 4 bases and J 5 bases, leaving 11 bases between the germline ends. Written as DNA, the CDR3 is TGCAGTGCTACCTTCCTCCAGACCGGGGAGCTGTTTTTT. Translation: CSATFLQTGELFF.

In this sample, this clonotype turned up many times. The gene calls are TRBV20-1 and TRBJ2-7, with D tentatively TRBD2 (5 bases). V lost 4 bases and J lost 4, with 14 bases in between. The CDR3 length is 13 residues. Germline V gives CDR1 DFQATT, CDR2 SNEGSKA (reference sequence). CDR3 DNA sequence: TGCAGTGCTACGAGGACTGGCCGATACGAGCAGTACTTC. Translating it yields CSATRTGRYEQYF.

The genes are TRBV5-1 and TRBJ2-3; 8 nucleotides agree with TRBD2. This CDR3 is built from 18 residues. The V gene end was trimmed by 0 bases and the J gene end by 5 bases; junction bases not matched to a gene: 14. Germline assignment: CDR1 SGHRS and CDR2 YFSETQ. CDR3 sequence (DNA): TGCGCCAGCAGCTTGGCTCTAGCGGGCTTTAAAGGGGGAGATACGCAGTATTTT. Amino acids: CASSLALAGFKGGDTQYF.

As for this clonotype: This CDR3 is missing its conserved last phenylalanine or tryptophan, likely due to a read error. J is TRBJ1-5 and V is TRBV11-2, with a weak D call TRBD1 (6 bases). This CDR3 comprises 14 residues. Per germline, CDR1 SGHAT and CDR2 FQNNGV. V shed 5 bases and J shed 6 bases, with 14 bases lying between them. The CDR3 loop is CASSRGGAGQPQHY. The CDR3 region has the DNA TGTGCCAGCAGCCGCGGGGGGGCAGGTCAGCCCCAGCATTAT.

This clonotype was seen ten or more times. The gene calls are TRBV5-1 and TRBJ2-4, with D possibly TRBD2 on 6 matching bases. There are 18 residues in the CDR3. V lost 4 bases and J lost 1, with 21 bases in between. Germline-derived CDR1 and CDR2 are SGHRS and YFSETQ. CDR3 region: CASSPRQGGALAKNIQYF. In DNA form, the CDR3 reads TGCGCCAGCAGCCCCCGCCAGGGCGGGGCTTTGGCCAAAAACATTCAGTACTTC.

The chain joins TRBV7-8 to TRBJ2-7, with D possibly being TRBD1 or TRBD2 (5 bases each). The CDR3 extends over 11 amino acids. The V end was cut by 5 bases, the J end by 6 bases, with 8 bases between. Germline V gives CDR1 SGHVS, CDR2 FQNEAQ. The CDR3 loop reads CASSRGREQYV. CDR3 DNA sequence: TGTGCCAGCAGCCGGGGACGCGAGCAGTACGTC.

This clonotype has a handful of counts. V and J are TRBV5-1 and TRBJ2-3; 9 bases fit TRBD1. The CDR3 loop spans 18 amino acids. V shed 4 bases and J 0 bases; nucleotides not matched to a gene: 12. Germline V CDR1 and CDR2: SGHRS, YFSETQ. CDR3 nucleotides: TGCGCCAGCAGCACTCGGGACAGGGTGATTAAGAGCACAGATACGCAGTATTTT. This translates into CASSTRDRVIKSTDTQYF.

The genes are TRBV12-3 or TRBV12-4 and TRBJ2-2; the match to TRBD2 covers 7 bases. This CDR3 contains 14 residues. V shed 3 bases and J 7 bases; nucleotides not matched to a gene: 5. The CDR3 DNA is TGTGCCAGCAGTTTGCTAGCGGAAGGCGGGGAGCTGTTTTTT. Protein product: CASSLLAEGGELFF.

This chain joins TRBV7-2 and TRBJ2-5; maybe TRBD2 (6 bases). The V and J ends lost 5 bases and 4 bases respectively, with 17 bases between them. The CDR3 runs to 15 residues. Germline loops: CDR1 SGHTA, CDR2 FQGNSA. CDR3 region: CASSPQRGYGETQYF. The CDR3 nucleotides are TGTGCCAGCAGCCCTCAACGGGGGTATGGAGAGACCCAGTACTTC.

This clonotype came up a few times. This chain joins TRBV5-1 and TRBJ2-5; no firm D call. The CDR3 spans 13 residues. Germline-derived CDR1 and CDR2 are SGHRS and YFSETQ. Trimming took off 4 bases at V and 5 bases at J, with 12 bases between the two ends. CDR3 sequence: CASSGLGRETQYF. The DNA for the CDR3 is TGCGCCAGCAGCGGCCTTGGGCGTGAGACCCAGTACTTC.

This clonotype was observed a few times. This chain joins TRBV6-4 and TRBJ2-1, with 9 bases identical to TRBD2. Germline CDR1 and CDR2: MRHNA and SNTAGT. V lost 6 bases and J lost 8; bases outside the gene matches: 17. The CDR3 totals 17 residues. CDR3 loop: CASSPLGGRAFGDEQFF. The CDR3, as DNA: TGTGCCAGCAGCCCTTTAGGCGGGAGGGCCTTCGGGGATGAGCAGTTCTTC.

This clonotype showed up many times. This rearrangement joins TRBV11-1 to TRBJ2-5, with D hard to call. From germline, CDR1 is SGHAT and CDR2 FQDESV (reference sequence). This CDR3 has 18 amino acids. Deletions cut 0 bases from V and 1 base from J, with 18 bases between. The CDR3 bases are TGTGCCAGCAGCTTAGCGAACAAAACGGGCCCTCGCCAAGAGACCCAGTACTTC. It codes for CASSLANKTGPRQETQYF.

This clonotype was recorded at least ten times. This chain links TRBV5-6 with TRBJ1-2, with D perhaps TRBD1 (6 bases). In germline, CDR1 is SGHDT, CDR2 YYEEEE. This CDR3 has 13 amino acids. Trimming shortened V by 4 bases and J by 5 bases, and 12 bases separated the two germline ends. CDR3 DNA: TGTGCCAGCAGCAGGACAGAAAAGTATGGCTACACCTTC. Translating gives CASSRTEKYGYTF.

The chain is built from TRBV10-3 and TRBJ2-2; 7 bases are a match to TRBD2. The V and J ends lost 7 bases and 1 base, in that order; junction bases with no gene match: 6. CDR3 length equals 15 residues. CDR1 and CDR2 (germline): ENHRY, SYGVKD. This CDR3 reads CAIKGSSGNTGELFF. CDR3 in DNA: TGTGCCATCAAGGGTTCTAGCGGGAACACCGGGGAGCTGTTTTTT.

This clonotype was seen many times. V is TRBV9 and J is TRBJ2-5; D is perhaps TRBD2 (5 bases). V lost 0 bases, J lost 5 bases, and 11 bases lay in between. Germline-derived CDR1 and CDR2 are SGDLS and YYNGEE. The length of the CDR3 is 14 residues. The CDR3 spells CASSVEGKRETQYF. CDR3 bases: TGTGCCAGCAGCGTAGAGGGTAAGCGGGAGACCCAGTACTTC.

This clonotype occurred many times. The chain joins TRBV12-3 or TRBV12-4 to TRBJ1-3; D gene uncertain. The CDR3 has 15 residues. Trimming pared 6 bases from V and 0 bases from J, leaving 12 bases between. This chain's CDR3 is CASSSTDFSGNTIYF. Here the CDR3 DNA reads TGTGCCAGCAGCTCGACTGACTTCTCTGGAAACACCATATATTTT.

V usage is TRBV4-1 and J usage is TRBJ2-3; 9 bases align to TRBD2. Per germline, CDR1 MGHRA and CDR2 YSYEKL. The CDR3 sequence is 16 residues long. V was pared by 4 bases and J by 5 bases, with 10 bases of the junction left unmatched. The CDR3 DNA reads as TGCGCCAGCAGCCCTCTCGCGGGAGGGCATGGAGATACGCAGTATTTT. The encoded protein is CASSPLAGGHGDTQYF.